Listed below are T cell receptor beta chains from one sample, sequenced in a study of Ad26.COV2.S vaccination and SARS-CoV-2 variants. Assay used: immunoSEQ multiplex PCR; TCRdb lists only in-frame clones, some missing. The data show under 400,000 clones, with around 86% seen just once and about 3.5% held by the top ten. The material was peripheral blood, obtained in a trial of Ad26.COV2.S vaccine versus placebo. The receptors were gathered from a person between 18 and 59 years old who received the Ad26.COV2.S COVID-19 vaccine or a placebo. Each CDR3 is given with its conserved first and last residue. The D gene is left open where the match is weak. Clone size is given for some rows only: seen once, a few or many times, or a class if the clone is expanded.

d_gene: TRBD2; abundance: -; j_gene: TRBJ2-1; v_gene: TRBV18; CDR3nt: TGTGCCAGCTCGTCGACTAGCGGGGGGGCCCGGAATGAGCAGTTCTTC; CDR3aa: CASSSTSGGARNEQFF
d_gene: -; abundance: -; j_gene: TRBJ1-2; v_gene: TRBV25-1; CDR3nt: TGTGCCAGCAGTTATTCGGGGACAAAGAACAATGGCTACACCTTC; CDR3aa: CASSYSGTKNNGYTF
d_gene: -; abundance: -; j_gene: TRBJ2-7; v_gene: TRBV14; CDR3nt: TGTGCCAGCAGCTCGTTGTTGTTGGGTTCCTACGAGCAGTACTTC; CDR3aa: CASSSLLLGSYEQYF
d_gene: TRBD1; abundance: few; j_gene: TRBJ2-7; v_gene: TRBV19; CDR3nt: TGTGCCAGTAGTCCGGACAGGGGAGGTTCCTACGAGCAGTACTTC; CDR3aa: CASSPDRGGSYEQYF
d_gene: -; abundance: -; j_gene: TRBJ2-4; v_gene: TRBV27; CDR3nt: TGTGCCAGCCGGGGCCTTGAAAACATTCAGTACTTC; CDR3aa: CASRGLENIQYF
d_gene: -; abundance: -; j_gene: TRBJ1-4; v_gene: TRBV5-1; CDR3nt: TGCGCCAGCAGCTTTGATGCAACTAATGAAAAACTGTTTTTT; CDR3aa: CASSFDATNEKLFF
d_gene: -; abundance: -; j_gene: TRBJ1-1; v_gene: TRBV6-4; CDR3nt: TGTGCCAGAAACTGTAGGTCTGAAGCTTTCTTT; CDR3aa: CARNCRSEAFF
d_gene: TRBD1; abundance: -; j_gene: TRBJ1-6; v_gene: TRBV30; CDR3nt: TGTGCCTGGAGTCGGGGGGACAGGGACTCACCCCTCCACTTT; CDR3aa: CAWSRGDRDSPLHF
d_gene: TRBD1; abundance: -; j_gene: TRBJ2-7; v_gene: TRBV27; CDR3nt: TGTGCCAGCAGTTTATCGCAGGGGGCCTCCTACGAGCAGTACTTC; CDR3aa: CASSLSQGASYEQYF
d_gene: -; abundance: -; j_gene: TRBJ1-6; v_gene: TRBV19; CDR3nt: TGTGCCAGTAGTCAGGGCTCTAATTCACCCCTCCACTTT; CDR3aa: CASSQGSNSPLHF
d_gene: -; abundance: -; j_gene: TRBJ2-3; v_gene: TRBV29-1; CDR3nt: TGCAGCGTGGCCACAGATACGCAGTATTTT; CDR3aa: CSVATDTQYF
d_gene: -; abundance: few; j_gene: TRBJ2-1; v_gene: TRBV7-2; CDR3nt: TGTGCCAGCAGCTTAGTCGGCGGGGATTCTGAGCAGTTCTTC; CDR3aa: CASSLVGGDSEQFF
d_gene: -; abundance: once; j_gene: TRBJ1-1; v_gene: TRBV30; CDR3nt: TGTGCCTGGACGTTAGGGGACACTGAAGCTTTCTTT; CDR3aa: CAWTLGDTEAFF
d_gene: -; abundance: -; j_gene: TRBJ1-1; v_gene: TRBV5-1; CDR3nt: TGCGCCAGCAGCACTGGGGGAGACACTGAAGCTTTCTTT; CDR3aa: CASSTGGDTEAFF
d_gene: TRBD1; abundance: few; j_gene: TRBJ2-7; v_gene: TRBV2; CDR3nt: TGTGCCAGCATCGGCTGGAGACAGGGCGAGCAGTACTTC; CDR3aa: CASIGWRQGEQYF
d_gene: -; abundance: -; j_gene: TRBJ1-2; v_gene: TRBV11-2; CDR3nt: TGTGCCAGCAGCTTAACAGGGTCCGTACCTAACTATGGCTACACCTTC; CDR3aa: CASSLTGSVPNYGYTF
d_gene: -; abundance: once; j_gene: TRBJ2-7; v_gene: TRBV5-1; CDR3nt: TGCGCCAGCAGCTTGGTCTCACCCCCGGGCGAGCAGTACTTC; CDR3aa: CASSLVSPPGEQYF
d_gene: -; abundance: few; j_gene: TRBJ1-5; v_gene: TRBV12-3/TRBV12-4; CDR3nt: TGTGCCAGCTCGCCCGGGTCCGATCAGCCCCAGCATTTT; CDR3aa: CASSPGSDQPQHF
d_gene: -; abundance: -; j_gene: TRBJ1-2; v_gene: TRBV19; CDR3nt: TGTGCCAGTAGTATAGTGGGGGCCGGTGGCTACACCTTC; CDR3aa: CASSIVGAGGYTF
d_gene: -; abundance: -; j_gene: TRBJ1-2; v_gene: TRBV5-4; CDR3nt: TGTGCCAGCAGCTCTTCCTATGGCTACACCTTC; CDR3aa: CASSSSYGYTF
d_gene: -; abundance: -; j_gene: TRBJ1-3; v_gene: TRBV7-8; CDR3nt: TGTGCCAGCAGCTTAGGCCGGACAACCTCTGGAAACACCATATATTTT; CDR3aa: CASSLGRTTSGNTIYF
d_gene: -; abundance: once; j_gene: TRBJ2-7; v_gene: TRBV28; CDR3nt: TGTGCCAGCATTGACGGGGTATCCTACGAGCAGTACTTC; CDR3aa: CASIDGVSYEQYF
d_gene: -; abundance: -; j_gene: TRBJ1-4; v_gene: TRBV7-9; CDR3nt: TGTGCCAGCAGCTTACGGTGGCAGAATAATGAAAAACTGTTTTTT; CDR3aa: CASSLRWQNNEKLFF
d_gene: -; abundance: -; j_gene: TRBJ2-1; v_gene: TRBV7-3; CDR3nt: TGTGCCAGCAGCTCAGACAACTACAATGAGCAGTTCTTC; CDR3aa: CASSSDNYNEQFF
d_gene: -; abundance: -; j_gene: TRBJ2-3; v_gene: TRBV3-1/TRBV3-2; CDR3nt: TGTGCCAGCAGCCAAGCGGTAGTTTCGGATACGCAGTATTTT; CDR3aa: CASSQAVVSDTQYF
d_gene: -; abundance: -; j_gene: TRBJ1-6; v_gene: TRBV18; CDR3nt: TGTGCCAGCTCACCCGGGACCCCGAGTTCACCCCTCCACTTT; CDR3aa: CASSPGTPSSPLHF
d_gene: -; abundance: -; j_gene: TRBJ1-1; v_gene: TRBV25-1; CDR3nt: TGTGCCAGTATTGGCCGGACTGAAGCTTTCTTT; CDR3aa: CASIGRTEAFF
d_gene: TRBD1; abundance: -; j_gene: TRBJ2-3; v_gene: TRBV5-4; CDR3nt: TGTGCCAGCAAAAGGGGGCGGACCGAGAGCACAGATACGCAGTATTTT; CDR3aa: CASKRGRTESTDTQYF
d_gene: TRBD1; abundance: -; j_gene: TRBJ1-1; v_gene: TRBV5-1; CDR3nt: TGCGCCAGCAGCCAGACTACAGGGGCCGGAGACACTGAAGCTTTCTTT; CDR3aa: CASSQTTGAGDTEAFF
d_gene: -; abundance: -; j_gene: TRBJ2-3; v_gene: TRBV3-1/TRBV3-2; CDR3nt: TGTGCCAGCAGCCAAGACTCCGGGAGAATCCTAGATACGCAGTATTTT; CDR3aa: CASSQDSGRILDTQYF
d_gene: TRBD2; abundance: -; j_gene: TRBJ2-1; v_gene: TRBV27; CDR3nt: TGTGCCAGCATAAGTAGCGGGGGGGGTAATGAGCAGTTCTTC; CDR3aa: CASISSGGGNEQFF
d_gene: -; abundance: -; j_gene: TRBJ2-2; v_gene: TRBV29-1; CDR3nt: TGCAGCGTTGAGGGCAGGGTAGGCGGGACGAACACCGGGGAGCTGTTTTTT; CDR3aa: CSVEGRVGGTNTGELFF
d_gene: TRBD1; abundance: -; j_gene: TRBJ1-2; v_gene: TRBV18; CDR3nt: TGTGCCAGCTCGCTGGGACAGGGAAATGGCTACACCTTC; CDR3aa: CASSLGQGNGYTF
d_gene: TRBD2; abundance: -; j_gene: TRBJ2-7; v_gene: TRBV7-9; CDR3nt: TGTGCCAGCAGCTTCCCAAGATTGGGGACTAGCGGGCGCTACGAGCAGTACTTC; CDR3aa: CASSFPRLGTSGRYEQYF
d_gene: -; abundance: -; j_gene: TRBJ1-5; v_gene: TRBV27; CDR3nt: TGTGCCAGCAGTTTGGGGATTGGCAATCAGCCCCAGCATTTT; CDR3aa: CASSLGIGNQPQHF
d_gene: -; abundance: -; j_gene: TRBJ1-4; v_gene: TRBV5-1; CDR3nt: TGCGCCAGCAGCGAGTTAGCAACTAATGAAAAACTGTTTTTT; CDR3aa: CASSELATNEKLFF
d_gene: -; abundance: -; j_gene: TRBJ2-7; v_gene: TRBV2; CDR3nt: TGTGCCAGCAAACCGGGGTTCCTCGAGCAGTACTTC; CDR3aa: CASKPGFLEQYF
d_gene: TRBD2; abundance: -; j_gene: TRBJ2-7; v_gene: TRBV6-6; CDR3nt: TGTGCCAGCCGGGGGGAAATCGGGGGGACGTACTTC; CDR3aa: CASRGEIGGTYF
d_gene: TRBD1; abundance: -; j_gene: TRBJ2-1; v_gene: TRBV7-2; CDR3nt: TGTGCCAGCAGCTCTAGAGGGGACAGTGAGCAGTTCTTC; CDR3aa: CASSSRGDSEQFF
d_gene: TRBD2; abundance: -; j_gene: TRBJ2-5; v_gene: TRBV4-3; CDR3nt: TGCGCCAGCAGCCAAGAGAGGACTAGCGGGGGGGCCCGAGAGACCCAGTACTTC; CDR3aa: CASSQERTSGGARETQYF
d_gene: -; abundance: once; j_gene: TRBJ2-7; v_gene: TRBV27; CDR3nt: TGTGCCAGCAGTTTATGGGTGGGGGCCTACGAGCAGTACTTC; CDR3aa: CASSLWVGAYEQYF
d_gene: -; abundance: once; j_gene: TRBJ1-2; v_gene: TRBV5-8; CDR3nt: TGTGCCAGCAGCTTGTCTGTCCCACTTGGCTATGGCTACACCTTC; CDR3aa: CASSLSVPLGYGYTF
d_gene: -; abundance: -; j_gene: TRBJ2-2; v_gene: TRBV3-1/TRBV3-2; CDR3nt: TGTGCCAGCAGCCAAGGTCTGAACACCGGGGAGCTGTTTTTT; CDR3aa: CASSQGLNTGELFF
d_gene: TRBD1; abundance: -; j_gene: TRBJ2-5; v_gene: TRBV19; CDR3nt: TGTGCCACCGGCCACTGGACAGGGGGCAAGAGGGAGACCCAGTACTTC; CDR3aa: CATGHWTGGKRETQYF
d_gene: -; abundance: -; j_gene: TRBJ2-1; v_gene: TRBV4-2; CDR3nt: TGTGCCAGCAGCCAAGGGTGGAGAGACGAGGCCTACAATGAGCAGTTCTTC; CDR3aa: CASSQGWRDEAYNEQFF
d_gene: -; abundance: -; j_gene: TRBJ1-1; v_gene: TRBV11-1; CDR3nt: TGTGCCAGCAGCGAGCAGGGCGTTGAAGCTTTCTTT; CDR3aa: CASSEQGVEAFF
d_gene: -; abundance: -; j_gene: TRBJ2-7; v_gene: TRBV5-5; CDR3nt: TGTGCCAGCAGCTTGCCAGCGAGCTACGAGCAGTACTTC; CDR3aa: CASSLPASYEQYF
d_gene: TRBD2; abundance: once; j_gene: TRBJ2-1; v_gene: TRBV6-1; CDR3nt: TGTGCCAGCAGTGAAGGTTTTACTAGCGGGGTAGGCAATGAGCAGTTCTTC; CDR3aa: CASSEGFTSGVGNEQFF
d_gene: -; abundance: -; j_gene: TRBJ2-1; v_gene: TRBV10-3; CDR3nt: TGTGCCATCAGTGAAGTCCGGCTAGCGAGGAACTATGAGCAGTTCTTC; CDR3aa: CAISEVRLARNYEQFF
d_gene: TRBD1; abundance: -; j_gene: TRBJ1-5; v_gene: TRBV19; CDR3nt: TGTGCCAGTAGTGTCGACAGGGAGAATCAGCCCCAGCATTTT; CDR3aa: CASSVDRENQPQHF
d_gene: TRBD1; abundance: -; j_gene: TRBJ1-4; v_gene: TRBV5-1; CDR3nt: TGCGCCAGCAGCTTACAGGGGGCCCTTAATGAAAAACTGTTTTTT; CDR3aa: CASSLQGALNEKLFF
d_gene: -; abundance: -; j_gene: TRBJ2-7; v_gene: TRBV4-3; CDR3nt: TGCGCCAGCAGCCAAGAGACAGGTGATCCCTACGAGCAGTACTTC; CDR3aa: CASSQETGDPYEQYF
d_gene: -; abundance: -; j_gene: TRBJ2-3; v_gene: TRBV28; CDR3nt: TGTGCCAGCAGCCACACAGATACGCAGTATTTT; CDR3aa: CASSHTDTQYF
d_gene: -; abundance: once; j_gene: TRBJ2-7; v_gene: TRBV15; CDR3nt: TGTGCCACCAGCATGGACCAGAACCCCTACGAGCAGTACTTC; CDR3aa: CATSMDQNPYEQYF
d_gene: -; abundance: -; j_gene: TRBJ2-1; v_gene: TRBV15; CDR3nt: TGTGCCACCAACACAAGGACAGCTCTAAAGAGCTCCTACAATGAGCAGTTCTTC; CDR3aa: CATNTRTALKSSYNEQFF
d_gene: -; abundance: -; j_gene: TRBJ1-3; v_gene: TRBV5-6; CDR3nt: TGTGCCAGCAGCGGGGCGTACTCTGGAAACACCATATATTTT; CDR3aa: CASSGAYSGNTIYF
d_gene: -; abundance: -; j_gene: TRBJ2-7; v_gene: TRBV4-2; CDR3nt: TGTGCCAGCAGCCAAGTGGATAATCCAGCCTACGAGCAGTACTTC; CDR3aa: CASSQVDNPAYEQYF